Reported below is one T cell receptor (beta chain). The CDR3 has 15 amino acids. The V end lost 0 bases, the J end lost 2 bases, and 11 bases lay between the germline ends. Germline CDR1 MNHEY, CDR2 SMNVEV (reference sequence). This sample was taken from a study of control samples from healthy donors and cancer patients. Method: immunoSEQ multiplex PCR; TCRdb's copy keeps in-frame clones and lacks some. The sample lists 100,000 to 150,000 clones; around 90% were seen once. The sequencing input was blood. The chain has TRBV27 and TRBJ2-7, with D perhaps matching TRBD1 or TRBD2 (5 bases each). The sequence came from a man aged 18 to 35 in good health. The CDR3 reads CASSLSAGTTYEQYF. The CDR3 DNA reads as TGTGCCAGCAGTTTATCAGCAGGGACCACCTACGAGCAGTACTTC.